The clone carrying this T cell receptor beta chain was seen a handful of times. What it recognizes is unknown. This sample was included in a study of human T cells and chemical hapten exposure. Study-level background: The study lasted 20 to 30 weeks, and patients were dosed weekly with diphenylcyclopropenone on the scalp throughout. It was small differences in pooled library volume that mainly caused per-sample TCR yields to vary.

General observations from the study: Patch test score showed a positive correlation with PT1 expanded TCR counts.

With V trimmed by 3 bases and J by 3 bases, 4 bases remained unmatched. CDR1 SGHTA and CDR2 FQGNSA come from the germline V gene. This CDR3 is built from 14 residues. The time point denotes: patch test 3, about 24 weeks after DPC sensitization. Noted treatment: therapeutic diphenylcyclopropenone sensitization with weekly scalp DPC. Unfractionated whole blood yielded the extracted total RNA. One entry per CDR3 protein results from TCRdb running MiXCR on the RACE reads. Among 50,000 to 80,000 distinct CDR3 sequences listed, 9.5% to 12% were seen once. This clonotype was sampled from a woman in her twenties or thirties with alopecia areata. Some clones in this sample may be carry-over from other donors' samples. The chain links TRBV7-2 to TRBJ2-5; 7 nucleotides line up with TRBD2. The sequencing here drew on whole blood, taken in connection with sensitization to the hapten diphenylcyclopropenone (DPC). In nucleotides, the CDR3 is TGTGCCAGCAGCTTTAACGGGGGGAAAGAGACCCAGTACTTC. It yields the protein CASSFNGGKETQYF.